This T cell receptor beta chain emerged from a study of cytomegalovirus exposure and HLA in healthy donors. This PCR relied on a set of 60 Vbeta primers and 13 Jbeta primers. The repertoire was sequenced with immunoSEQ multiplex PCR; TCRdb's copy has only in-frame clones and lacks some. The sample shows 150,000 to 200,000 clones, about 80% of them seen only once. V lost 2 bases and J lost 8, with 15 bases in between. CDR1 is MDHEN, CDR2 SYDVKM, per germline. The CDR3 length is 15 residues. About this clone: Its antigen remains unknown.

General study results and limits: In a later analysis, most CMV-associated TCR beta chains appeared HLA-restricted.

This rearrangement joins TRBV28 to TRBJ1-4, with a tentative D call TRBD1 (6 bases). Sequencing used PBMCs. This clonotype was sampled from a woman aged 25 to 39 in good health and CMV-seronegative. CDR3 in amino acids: CASSLSHGTSEKLFF. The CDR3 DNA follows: TGTGCCAGCAGTTTAAGTCACGGGACAAGCGAAAAACTGTTTTTT.